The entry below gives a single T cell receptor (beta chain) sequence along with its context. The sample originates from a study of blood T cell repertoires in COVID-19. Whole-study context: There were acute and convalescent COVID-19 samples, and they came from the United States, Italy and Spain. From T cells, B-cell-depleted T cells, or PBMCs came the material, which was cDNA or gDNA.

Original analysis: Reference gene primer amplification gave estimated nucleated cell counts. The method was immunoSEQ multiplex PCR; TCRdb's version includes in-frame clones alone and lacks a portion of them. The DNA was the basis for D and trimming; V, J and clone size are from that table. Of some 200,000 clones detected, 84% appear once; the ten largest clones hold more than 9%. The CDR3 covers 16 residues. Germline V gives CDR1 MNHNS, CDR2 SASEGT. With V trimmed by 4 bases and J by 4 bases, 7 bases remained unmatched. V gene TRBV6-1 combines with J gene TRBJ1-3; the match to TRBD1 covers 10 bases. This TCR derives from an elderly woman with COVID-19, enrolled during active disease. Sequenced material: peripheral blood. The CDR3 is CASSAGQGRSGNTIYF. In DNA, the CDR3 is TGTGCCAGCAGTGCGGGACAGGGGCGCTCGGGAAACACCATATATTTT.